This T cell receptor beta chain comes out of a study of technical replicates of blood from a few donors. This CDR3 contains 15 residues. Looked up from germline, CDR1 is SQVTM and CDR2 is ANQGSEA. J was trimmed by 0 bases and V by 3 bases; bases with no gene match: 4. TCRdb's copy holds only in-frame clones and misses some; the assay was immunoSEQ multiplex PCR. The table has 65,000 to 80,000 clones, under 99% seen once; the top ten hold 0.2% to 0.25%. This sequence originates from a human donor in good health. Sequences were obtained from T cells isolated from PBMCs. The chain combines TRBV29-1 with TRBJ2-2, with 7 bases fitting TRBD1. The CDR3 DNA reads as TGCAGCGTTGACGGGACAGTCTCGAACACCGGGGAGCTGTTTTTT. Its protein product is CSVDGTVSNTGELFF.